The 21 T cell receptor beta chains presented below share a single source sample, sequenced in a study of blood T cell repertoires in COVID-19. Assay used: immunoSEQ multiplex PCR; TCRdb lists only in-frame clones, some missing. The sample carries 200,000 to 250,000 clones, around 83% recorded once. Source material: peripheral blood. All receptors derive from a woman of 80 years or more with COVID-19, enrolled during active disease.

In its sample, this clone was seen a few times. The chain employs TRBV19 and TRBJ1-5; 8 nucleotides match TRBD1. Germline assignment: CDR1 LNHDA and CDR2 SQIVND (reference sequence). This CDR3 comprises 17 residues. J gave up 1 base and V 5 bases, and 10 bases lay outside the gene matches. This chain's CDR3 is CASSLSYRGRSNQPQHF. Written as DNA, the CDR3 is TGTGCCAGTAGTCTTTCCTACAGGGGGAGAAGCAATCAGCCCCAGCATTTT.

The genes are TRBV7-9 and TRBJ1-4, with 7 bases identical to TRBD1. CDR3 size: 15 residues. CDR1 is SEHNR and CDR2 is FQNEAQ in the germline V gene (reference sequence). V was pared by 1 base and J by 8 bases, with 7 bases of the junction left unmatched. The chain's CDR3 is CASSLVALGQEKLFF. CDR3 coding DNA: TGTGCCAGCAGCTTAGTAGCGCTGGGACAGGAAAAACTGTTTTTT.

This sequence joins TRBV5-1 and TRBJ1-5; 8 bases are a match to TRBD1. The CDR3 extends over 13 amino acids. Germline values: CDR1 SGHRS, CDR2 YFSETQ. With V trimmed by 4 bases and J by 7 bases, 4 bases remained unmatched. DNA of the CDR3: TGCGCCAGCAGCCGGACAGGGAACCAGCCCCAGCATTTT. Its translation is CASSRTGNQPQHF.

Here the CDR3 reads CASSRENGNEQFF. CDR3 sequence (DNA): TGTGCCAGCAGCCGCGAAAACGGCAATGAGCAGTTCTTC. The rearrangement joins TRBV7-3 to TRBJ2-1; unclear D gene. V lost 5 bases, J lost 6 bases, and 11 bases lay in between. This CDR3 spans 13 amino acids. Looked up from germline, CDR1 is SGHTA and CDR2 is FQGTGA.

The chain joins TRBV2 to TRBJ2-1; 11 bases agree with TRBD2. The CDR3 sequence is 16 residues long. The V and J ends lost 5 bases and 3 bases, in that order; junction bases with no gene match: 6. Germline-derived CDR1 and CDR2 are SNHLY and FYNNEI. The chain's CDR3 is CASSPLGTSGYNEQFF. The CDR3 DNA follows: TGTGCCAGCAGTCCCTTGGGGACTAGCGGCTACAATGAGCAGTTCTTC.

The J gene is TRBJ1-5, the V gene TRBV28, with 10 bases identical to TRBD1. The J segment lost 6 bases and the V segment lost 4 bases, leaving 6 bases of the junction unmatched. CDR1 and CDR2 from the germline V gene are MDHEN and SYDVKM. The CDR3 consists of 15 residues. The CDR3 is CASSSPGTGVQPQHF. The CDR3 DNA follows: TGTGCCAGCAGTTCCCCCGGGACAGGGGTTCAGCCCCAGCATTTT.

This rearrangement joins TRBV19 to TRBJ2-1, with TRBD2 as a possible D gene (5 bases). The CDR3 totals 16 residues. V shed 3 bases and J shed 2 bases, with 14 bases lying between them. Germline values: CDR1 LNHDA, CDR2 SQIVND (reference sequence). CDR3 sequence reads: CASSISWGAPYNEQFF. DNA for the CDR3: TGTGCCAGTAGTATTTCGTGGGGAGCACCCTACAATGAGCAGTTCTTC. Supplemented by reference TRBV19 and TRBJ2-1, the full variable domain reads DGGITQSPKYLFRKEGQNVTLSCEQNLNHDAMYWYRQDPGQGLRLIYYSQIVNDFQKGDIAEGYSVSREKKESFPLTVTSAQKNPTAFYLCASSISWGAPYNEQFFGPGTRLTVL.

The V call is TRBV7-9, the J call TRBJ2-7, with a weak D call TRBD2 (5 bases). The CDR3 loop spans 16 amino acids. CDR1 and CDR2 from the germline V gene are SEHNR and FQNEAQ (reference sequence). The ends were cut back, 3 bases at V and 5 bases at J, with 20 bases in the middle. The CDR3 nucleotides are TGTGCCAGCAGCTTCCAGGTGGGGAGCTTTCTGAACGAGCAGTACTTC. This gives the protein CASSFQVGSFLNEQYF.

In its sample, this clone was seen a few times. The V call is TRBV19, the J call TRBJ2-6; D is possibly TRBD2 (6 bases). Trimming removed 3 bases at V and 0 bases at J, with 6 bases between. Germline V gene sequence: CDR1 LNHDA, CDR2 SQIVND (reference sequence). The CDR3 has 15 amino acids. The CDR3 DNA reads as TGTGCCAGTAGTATCGGGGGCTCTGGGGCCAACGTCCTGACTTTC. Amino acid sequence: CASSIGGSGANVLTF. The full variable domain, rest sourced from reference TRBV19 and TRBJ2-6, is DGGITQSPKYLFRKEGQNVTLSCEQNLNHDAMYWYRQDPGQGLRLIYYSQIVNDFQKGDIAEGYSVSREKKESFPLTVTSAQKNPTAFYLCASSIGGSGANVLTFGAGSRLTVL.

The rearrangement uses TRBV7-3 and TRBJ2-5, with TRBD2 identical over 11 bases. CDR3 length equals 15 residues. J gave up 2 bases and V 5 bases, and 4 bases lay outside the gene matches. Germline CDR1 reads SGHTA; CDR2 reads FQGTGA. The CDR3 nucleotides read TGTGCCAGCAGCCCGACTAGCGGGAAGCAAGAGACCCAGTACTTC. It encodes CASSPTSGKQETQYF.

The chain links TRBV10-3 to TRBJ1-1; 8 bases fit TRBD1. The CDR3 spans 14 residues. The V and J ends lost 4 bases and 4 bases, in that order; junction bases with no gene match: 5. CDR1 and CDR2 from the germline V gene are ENHRY and SYGVKD. This CDR3 is CAISVGQGGTEAFF. CDR3 sequence (DNA): TGTGCCATCAGTGTTGGACAGGGAGGCACTGAAGCTTTCTTT.

The V and J genes are TRBV5-1 and TRBJ1-2, with D unresolved. V lost 3 bases and J 7 bases, leaving 13 bases between the germline ends. The CDR3 length is 13 residues. CDR1 is SGHRS, CDR2 YFSETQ, per germline. CDR3 sequence (DNA): TGCGCCAGCAGCTGGGAGCACTCCCGTGGCTACACCTTC. This translates into CASSWEHSRGYTF.

As concerns this clone: The junction does not match germline at one end; this may be a read error. This chain joins TRBV5-1 and TRBJ2-7; TRBD2 matches at 11 bases. The CDR3 totals 13 residues. In germline, CDR1 is SGHRS, CDR2 YFSETQ. The CDR3 DNA sequence: TGCGCCAGCAGCGTCGGGACTAGCGGTTCGGGTTTCTTC. This encodes CASSVGTSGSGFF.

The chain recombines TRBV11-3 with TRBJ2-1; TRBD2 agrees at 14 bases. Trimming removed 1 base from V and 9 bases from J; junction bases left unmatched: 2. CDR1 and CDR2 from the germline V gene are SGHNT and YENEEA. CDR3 length equals 15 residues. Here the CDR3 reads CASSLGLAGGVEQFF. The CDR3 DNA sequence: TGTGCCAGCAGCTTAGGACTAGCGGGAGGGGTTGAGCAGTTCTTC.

This sequence joins TRBV6-5 and TRBJ1-4, with TRBD1 identical over 7 bases. The CDR3 sequence is 12 residues long. J was trimmed by 12 bases and V by 9 bases; bases with no gene match: 10. Germline CDR1 and CDR2: MNHEY and SVGAGI. The CDR3 coding sequence is TGTGCCAGTAGAAGGGGGGACAGTCAACTGTTTTTT. It encodes CASRRGDSQLFF.

The gene calls are TRBV19 and TRBJ2-2, with TRBD1 matching over 8 bases. This CDR3 is 15 amino acids long. Per the germline V gene, CDR1 is LNHDA and CDR2 is SQIVND (reference sequence). V lost 5 bases and J lost 2; bases outside the gene matches: 4. CDR3 nucleotide sequence: TGTGCCAGTAGTTACAGGGGGATAAACACCGGGGAGCTGTTTTTT. Translation gives CASSYRGINTGELFF.

The chain couples TRBV11-2 to TRBJ2-1; 12 nucleotides line up with TRBD2. This CDR3 has 16 amino acids. Germline CDR1 reads SGHAT; CDR2 reads FQNNGV. The junction had 8 bases not matched to a gene; V was cut back by 4 bases and J by 7 bases. Here the CDR3 DNA reads TGTGCCAGCAGCTCCGCTAGCGGGAGGGCCCGTAATGAGCAGTTCTTC. Translation: CASSSASGRARNEQFF. Full variable domain (rest looked up from reference TRBV11-2 and TRBJ2-1): EAGVAQSPRYKIIEKRQSVAFWCNPISGHATLYWYQQILGQGPKLLIQFQNNGVVDDSQLPKDRFSAERLKGVDSTLKIQPAKLEDSAVYLCASSSASGRARNEQFFGPGTRLTVL.

The chain links TRBV28 to TRBJ2-1; 8 positions match TRBD2. CDR1 MDHEN and CDR2 SYDVKM come from the germline V gene. The CDR3 extends over 14 amino acids. V lost 3 bases and J lost 5; bases outside the gene matches: 3. DNA of the CDR3: TGTGCCAGCAGTTTGGTAGCGGGAAACAATGAGCAGTTCTTC. It codes for CASSLVAGNNEQFF. The variable domain in full, with the rest retrieved from reference TRBV28 and TRBJ2-1, is DVKVTQSSRYLVKRTGEKVFLECVQDMDHENMFWYRQDPGLGLRLIYFSYDVKMKEKGDIPEGYSVSREKKERFSLILESASTNQTSMYLCASSLVAGNNEQFFGPGTRLTVL.

V gene TRBV7-2 combines with J gene TRBJ2-7; D is undetermined. With 5 bases removed from V and 3 bases from J, the gap between germline ends came to 5 bases. The CDR3 contains 11 residues. Germline assignment: CDR1 SGHTA and CDR2 FQGNSA. This chain's CDR3 is CASSPDYEQYF. The CDR3 DNA reads as TGTGCCAGCAGCCCAGACTACGAGCAGTACTTC.

The chain is built from TRBV4-1 and TRBJ1-5, with 11 bases identical to TRBD1. Germline V CDR1 and CDR2: MGHRA, YSYEKL. V shed 3 bases, J shed 4 bases, and the junction held 5 bases outside the gene matches. The CDR3 is made up of 16 amino acids. The CDR3 spells CASSQGDRGRNQPQHF. CDR3 in DNA: TGCGCCAGCAGCCAGGGGGACAGGGGGAGGAATCAGCCCCAGCATTTT.

The chain combines TRBV9 with TRBJ1-3, with D perhaps TRBD1 (5 bases). Germline CDR1 reads SGDLS; CDR2 reads YYNGEE. V was shortened by 0 bases and J by 0 bases, with 10 bases between the two germline ends. This CDR3 comprises 16 residues. Here the CDR3 reads CASSVGQGYSGNTIYF. In DNA form, the CDR3 reads TGTGCCAGCAGCGTAGGTCAGGGCTACTCTGGAAACACCATATATTTT.